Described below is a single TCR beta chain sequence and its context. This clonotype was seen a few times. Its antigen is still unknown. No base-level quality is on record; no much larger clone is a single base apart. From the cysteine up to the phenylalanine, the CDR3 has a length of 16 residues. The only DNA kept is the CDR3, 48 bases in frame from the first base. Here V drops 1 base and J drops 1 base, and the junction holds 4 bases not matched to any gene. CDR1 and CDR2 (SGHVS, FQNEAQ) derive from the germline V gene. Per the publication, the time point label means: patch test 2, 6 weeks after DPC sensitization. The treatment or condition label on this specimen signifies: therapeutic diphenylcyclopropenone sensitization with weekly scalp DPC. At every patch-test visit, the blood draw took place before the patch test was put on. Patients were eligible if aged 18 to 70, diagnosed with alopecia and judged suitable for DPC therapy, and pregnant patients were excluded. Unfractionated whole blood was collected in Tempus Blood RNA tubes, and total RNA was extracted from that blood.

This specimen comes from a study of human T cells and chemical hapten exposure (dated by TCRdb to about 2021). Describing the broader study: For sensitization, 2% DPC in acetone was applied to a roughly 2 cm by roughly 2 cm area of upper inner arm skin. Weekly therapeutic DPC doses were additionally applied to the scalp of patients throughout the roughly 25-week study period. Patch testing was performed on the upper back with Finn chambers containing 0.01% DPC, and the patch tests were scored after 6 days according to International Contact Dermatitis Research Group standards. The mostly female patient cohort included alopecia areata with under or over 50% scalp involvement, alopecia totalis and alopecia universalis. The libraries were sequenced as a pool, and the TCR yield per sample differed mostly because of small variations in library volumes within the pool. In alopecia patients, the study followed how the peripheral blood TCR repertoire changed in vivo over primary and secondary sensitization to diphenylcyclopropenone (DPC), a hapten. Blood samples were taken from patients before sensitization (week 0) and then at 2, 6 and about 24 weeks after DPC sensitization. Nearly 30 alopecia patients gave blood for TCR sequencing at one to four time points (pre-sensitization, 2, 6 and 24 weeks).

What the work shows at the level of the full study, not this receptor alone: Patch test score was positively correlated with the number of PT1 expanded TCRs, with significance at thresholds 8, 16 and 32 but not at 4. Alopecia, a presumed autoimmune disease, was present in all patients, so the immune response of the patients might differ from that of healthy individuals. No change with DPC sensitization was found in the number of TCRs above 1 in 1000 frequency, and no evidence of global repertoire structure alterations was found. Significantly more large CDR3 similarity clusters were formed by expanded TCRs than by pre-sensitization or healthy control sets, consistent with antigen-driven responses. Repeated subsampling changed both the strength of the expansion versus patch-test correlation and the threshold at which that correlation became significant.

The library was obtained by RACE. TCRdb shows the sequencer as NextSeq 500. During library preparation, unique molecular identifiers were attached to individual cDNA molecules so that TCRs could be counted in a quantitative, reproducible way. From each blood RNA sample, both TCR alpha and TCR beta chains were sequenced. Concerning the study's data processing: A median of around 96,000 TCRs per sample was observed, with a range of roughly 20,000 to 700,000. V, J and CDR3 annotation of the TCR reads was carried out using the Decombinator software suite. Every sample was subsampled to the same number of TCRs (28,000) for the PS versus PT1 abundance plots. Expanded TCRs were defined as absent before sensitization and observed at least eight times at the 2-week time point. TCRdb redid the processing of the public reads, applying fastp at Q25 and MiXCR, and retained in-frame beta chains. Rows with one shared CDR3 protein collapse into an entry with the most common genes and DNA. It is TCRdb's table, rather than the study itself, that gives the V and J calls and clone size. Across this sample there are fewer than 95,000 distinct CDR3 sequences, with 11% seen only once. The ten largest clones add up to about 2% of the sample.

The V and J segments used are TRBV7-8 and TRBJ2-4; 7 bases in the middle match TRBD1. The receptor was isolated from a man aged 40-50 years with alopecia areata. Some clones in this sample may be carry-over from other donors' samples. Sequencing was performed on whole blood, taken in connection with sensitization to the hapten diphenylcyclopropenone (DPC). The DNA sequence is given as TGTGCCAGCAGCTTAGAAAGCAGGGGGGCCAAAAACATTCAGTACTTC. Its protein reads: CASSLESRGAKNIQYF.